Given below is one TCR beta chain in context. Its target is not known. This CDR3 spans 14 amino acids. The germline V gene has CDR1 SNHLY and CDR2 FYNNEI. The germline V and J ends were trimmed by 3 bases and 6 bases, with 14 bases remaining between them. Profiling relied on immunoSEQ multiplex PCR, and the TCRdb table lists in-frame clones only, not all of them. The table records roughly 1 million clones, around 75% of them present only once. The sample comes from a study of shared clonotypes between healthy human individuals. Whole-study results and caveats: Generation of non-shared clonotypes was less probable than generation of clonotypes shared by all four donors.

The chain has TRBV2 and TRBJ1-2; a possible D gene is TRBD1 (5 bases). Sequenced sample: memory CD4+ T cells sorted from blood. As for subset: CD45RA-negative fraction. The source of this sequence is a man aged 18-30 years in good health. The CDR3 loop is CASSEQGLGHGYTF. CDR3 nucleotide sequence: TGTGCCAGCAGTGAGCAGGGCTTGGGTCATGGCTACACCTTC.